This T cell receptor (beta chain) stems from a study of T cells in Graves' hyperthyroidism and ophthalmopathy (dated by TCRdb to about 2019). Regarding the complete study: Peripheral blood was collected at initial diagnosis, before any treatment. The paper describes TCR Vbeta CDR3 sequencing of 140 or so peripheral blood samples, made up of about 41 ophthalmopathy patients, roughly 80 hyperthyroidism patients and about 17 progressor patients. After sampling, hyperthyroidism patients received methimazole starting at 30 mg daily, and ophthalmopathy patients received high-dose intravenous methylprednisolone. TCR V-J signatures able to tell the groups apart were searched for in a discovery cohort of some 97 patients, of whom more than 40 had Graves' ophthalmopathy and roughly 59 had stable Graves' hyperthyroidism. Thyroid tissue and blood T-cell repertoires from roughly 6 Graves' hyperthyroidism patients were also compared in the study. The 75 to 100 discovery patients were randomly divided into training and test sets at a 7:3 ratio. Whether ophthalmopathy could be predicted prospectively was tested in an independent validation cohort made up of approximately 19 hyperthyroidism patients plus 17 patients who later progressed to ophthalmopathy. General conclusions and limits of the study: Most expanded thyroid clonotypes (frequency above 0.001) were also detected in blood, suggesting blood repertoires may reflect thyroid immune responses. In validation, progression to ophthalmopathy was predicted by the model with nearly 71% sensitivity and roughly 72% specificity, a median of around 6.5 months before onset. Sample size was not statistically predetermined, and blinding of investigators to group allocation was not performed. A model built on a 13 V-J signature distinguished ophthalmopathy from stable hyperthyroidism, reaching 87.88% sensitivity and around 82% specificity in cross-validation and 80%/75% in testing.

Stable Graves' hyperthyroidism was defined as the absence of progression to ophthalmopathy over 18 months of follow-up. Hyperthyroidism patients were newly diagnosed, had a disease duration of under 2 months, and were aged 18 to 65 years. The study excluded patients with uncontrolled infections, other autoimmune diseases, pregnancy or lactation. Diagnoses were based on clinical symptoms, serum thyroxine and TRAb, thyroid ultrasound and orbital computed tomography. PBMCs were isolated from about 9.1 ml of fresh peripheral blood by Ficoll-Paque density gradient centrifugation. Trizol reagent was used to extract total RNA, and RNA quality was then checked on an Agilent 2100 Bioanalyzer. The TCR beta CDR3 regions were amplified from RNA transcripts. The first round of RT-PCR for the TCR CDR3 was performed with the HTBI primer set and the Qiagen OneStep RT-PCR kit. Libraries were constructed in a second round of multiplex PCR, after which size selection and purification were carried out. Libraries were sequenced paired-end with 100 bp reads on an Illumina HiSeq2000. The published analysis was carried out like this. Raw data were processed with SOAPnuke, discarding reads with adapters, uncalled bases, mean Phred below 15, or no exact constant-primer or identifier match. High-quality paired reads were merged using COPE v1.2.5, and each unique nucleotide sequence was defined as a clonotype. Clonotypes were aligned to IMGT TRBV, TRBD and TRBJ reference segments using MiTCR v1.1. The analysis included only V-J combinations with a frequency above 0.0001, which together covered 99% to 99.2% of the repertoires. The TCS score was defined as the ratio of F50 (clonal expansion) to E x V (chaos), calculated using BLOSUM62-based TCRdist between CDR3 peptides within each V-J. Welch's t-statistics and random forest reduced 514 V-J features to 13, which were used in a naive Bayes classifier (R e1071). The public reads were reprocessed in TCRdb via fastp at Q25 and MiXCR, keeping in-frame beta chains. For every CDR3 protein sequence, its rows merge into one entry that carries the most common genes and DNA. The V and J calls were not made by the authors but by TCRdb's processing. This sample holds about 360,000 distinct CDR3 sequences; roughly 13% were observed only once. Roughly 9.2% of the sample goes to the ten largest clones.

This clonotype was observed at least ten times. The antigen it binds to is not known. No base qualities exist here, and no much larger clone lies one base off it. The cysteine opens and the phenylalanine closes a CDR3 of 11 amino acids. Of the read, only the CDR3 DNA is kept; its 33 bases are in frame from base 1. As encoded in the germline V gene, CDR1 is SQVTM while CDR2 is ANQGSEA. A distance of 9 bases separates the germline ends of V and J, which lose 3 bases and 9 bases respectively. The TCR sequence derives from a woman aged 18-30 years with Graves' hyperthyroidism. Material: blood. The chain employs TRBV29-1 and TRBJ2-1; TRBD1 is a possible D gene, resting on 6 matching bases. The DNA reads as follows: TGCAGCGTTGACGAAGGGGGTGAGCAGTTCTTC. This yields the protein CSVDEGGEQFF.